This T cell receptor (beta chain) comes out of a study of regulatory T cells in long-lasting Graves disease. Germline CDR1 reads SGHRS; CDR2 reads YFSETQ. Deletions cut 0 bases from V and 4 bases from J, with 25 bases between. The CDR3 extends over 19 amino acids. Time point specified: newly diagnosed GD, antithyroid drugs for less than 3 months. From PBMCs, RNA was extracted and then used to make the TCR library. It was American Thyroid Association guidelines that determined Graves' disease diagnosis. In its sample, this clonotype was seen many times. Its antigen remains unknown. The TCR beta library used iRepertoire HTBI primers with Arm-PCR amplification of CDR3. TCRdb independently ran MiXCR on the multiplex PCR reads; one entry per CDR3 protein. This table holds fewer than 500,000 distinct CDR3 sequences, 15% to 20% found once. Regarding the study as a whole: Sharing of public clonotypes was greater in persistent patients (about 3,000) than in new patients (around 890). TRBV28, TRBJ1-2 and TRBJ2-5 emerged as the favored segments in persistent disease.

These data are also associated with another study on T cells in Graves' hyperthyroidism and ophthalmopathy. As reported in that work: The HTBI primer set served for first-round RT-PCR of the TCR CDR3.

The rearrangement uses TRBV5-1 and TRBJ1-1, with D tentatively TRBD1 (5 bases). Sequencing used peripheral blood mononuclear cells (PBMCs), obtained at new diagnosis, from a patient treated with antithyroid drugs. The source of this sequence is a man aged 35-49 years with Graves disease. CDR3 DNA sequence: TGCGCCAGCAGCTTGGCCGGTGTGCGATCTAGAACAGGACCCACTGAAGCTTTCTTT. This translates into CASSLAGVRSRTGPTEAFF.